Presented here are 32 T cell receptor beta chains from one specimen sequenced in a study of CD8 T cells in Susac syndrome. RNA, at about 0.45 to 1 ug, was reverse transcribed with random hexamers. Via MiXCR, TCRdb re-called the immunoSEQ multiplex PCR reads, giving one row per CDR3 protein. This table has 400,000 to 550,000 distinct CDR3 sequences, approximately 85% appearing once. Sequencing used CD8+ T cells from PBMCs. The receptors stem from a human donor with multiple sclerosis.

V gene TRBV6-5 combines with J gene TRBJ2-1; no firm D call. Germline assignment: CDR1 MNHEY and CDR2 SVGAGI. V gave up 6 bases and J gave up 6 bases, with 9 bases separating them. This CDR3 has 12 amino acids. The CDR3 protein is CASSPPSNEQFF. In DNA, the CDR3 is TGTGCCAGCAGCCCCCCTTCCAATGAGCAGTTCTTC.

This clonotype was seen only a few times. The V gene is TRBV19, the J gene TRBJ2-1, with D unresolved. Germline CDR1 LNHDA, CDR2 SQIVND (reference sequence). The germline V and J ends were trimmed by 5 bases and 4 bases, with 9 bases remaining between them. The CDR3 length is 13 residues. As DNA, the CDR3 is TGTGCCAGTAGTTTGGGGTGGTACAATGAGCAGTTCTTC. Amino acids: CASSLGWYNEQFF.

The V and J genes are TRBV29-1 and TRBJ2-1, with D perhaps TRBD2 (5 bases). From germline, CDR1 is SQVTM and CDR2 ANQGSEA. The CDR3 spans 13 residues. Trimming pared 4 bases from V and 8 bases from J, leaving 15 bases between. CDR3: CSVGSGFLHEQFF. Written as DNA, the CDR3 is TGCAGCGTTGGAAGCGGTTTTTTACATGAGCAGTTCTTC.

This CDR3 reads CSVKRYYEQYF. DNA of the CDR3: TGCAGCGTCAAGCGATACTACGAGCAGTACTTC. J is TRBJ2-7 and V is TRBV29-1; the D is unclear. The V end lost 6 bases, the J end lost 3 bases, and 9 bases lay between the germline ends. The CDR3 runs to 11 residues. The germline V gene encodes CDR1 SQVTM and CDR2 ANQGSEA.

V gene TRBV20-1 combines with J gene TRBJ2-3; no definite D call. Germline assignment: CDR1 DFQATT and CDR2 SNEGSKA (reference sequence). Trimming stripped 2 bases from V and 2 bases from J, with 8 bases between. The CDR3 is 13 residues long. The chain's CDR3 is CSARQGYTDTQYF. The CDR3 coding sequence is TGCAGTGCTAGACAAGGATACACAGATACGCAGTATTTT.

V usage is TRBV7-9 and J usage is TRBJ1-2; 8 bases map to TRBD1. Trimming at V came to 4 bases and at J to 0 bases, leaving 4 bases not matched to a gene. CDR1 and CDR2 (germline): SEHNR, FQNEAQ (reference sequence). The CDR3 contains 15 residues. This CDR3 reads CASSSKDRANYGYTF. CDR3 nucleotide sequence: TGTGCCAGCAGCTCGAAGGACAGGGCTAACTATGGCTACACCTTC.

The chain couples TRBV19 to TRBJ2-2; D gene ambiguous. This CDR3 has 16 residues. Germline-derived CDR1 and CDR2 are LNHDA and SQIVND (reference sequence). With 3 bases removed from V and 0 bases from J, the gap between germline ends came to 11 bases. The DNA for the CDR3 is TGTGCCAGTAGTATCACGTTACTATCGAACACCGGGGAGCTGTTTTTT. It is translated as CASSITLLSNTGELFF.

J is TRBJ2-2 and V is TRBV3-1; possible D gene TRBD2, 5 bases. The V end was cut by 3 bases, the J end by 2 bases, with 13 bases between. This CDR3 is 16 amino acids long. Germline V gives CDR1 LGHDT, CDR2 YNNKEL (reference sequence). The CDR3 spells CASSHPMGDNTGELFF. The CDR3 bases are TGTGCCAGCAGCCACCCGATGGGAGATAACACCGGGGAGCTGTTTTTT.

The V and J genes are TRBV24-1 and TRBJ1-1, with D possibly being TRBD1 (5 bases). Germline values: CDR1 KGHDR, CDR2 SFDVKD. This CDR3 region has 13 residues. Trimming took off 7 bases at V and 5 bases at J, with 13 bases between the two ends. The CDR3 protein is CATRGGGKTEAFF. Written as DNA, the CDR3 is TGTGCCACCAGGGGTGGGGGGAAGACTGAAGCTTTCTTT.

As for this clonotype: One end of the junction varies from germline; a read error may be responsible. The chain combines TRBV29-1 with TRBJ2-1; D unresolved. The CDR3 runs to 13 residues. From germline, CDR1 is SQVTM and CDR2 ANQGSEA. The CDR3 sequence is CSVHTPSYNEQLF. The CDR3 region has the DNA TGCAGCGTTCACACCCCCTCCTACAATGAGCAGCTCTTC.

This clonotype was detected a few times. The chain links TRBV7-9 to TRBJ2-7, with D perhaps matching TRBD1 (5 bases). This CDR3 spans 14 amino acids. Per germline, CDR1 SEHNR and CDR2 FQNEAQ (reference sequence). Trimming shortened V by 5 bases and J by 2 bases, and 13 bases separated the two germline ends. The chain's CDR3 is CASSPTGYPYEQYF. DNA for the CDR3: TGTGCCAGCAGCCCTACAGGTTATCCCTACGAGCAGTACTTC.

This chain connects TRBV27 to TRBJ1-2, with 10 bases matching TRBD1. With V trimmed by 6 bases and J by 8 bases, 15 bases remained unmatched. Germline V gives CDR1 MNHEY, CDR2 SMNVEV (reference sequence). The CDR3 is 16 residues long. The CDR3 spells CASSHVPPDRGYGYTF. The CDR3 DNA is TGTGCCAGCAGCCACGTCCCCCCGGACAGGGGGTACGGCTACACCTTC.

This chain links TRBV4-1 with TRBJ1-6; D not resolved. Germline V gene sequence: CDR1 MGHRA, CDR2 YSYEKL. The CDR3 has 15 amino acids. V lost 0 bases and J lost 11, with 14 bases in between. As DNA, the CDR3 is TGCGCCAGCAGCCAAGAAGACGGAAATCTACCACCCCTCCACTTT. Protein: CASSQEDGNLPPLHF.

In its sample, this clonotype was seen once. The gene calls are TRBV27 and TRBJ2-1; TRBD1 agrees at 7 bases. The V and J ends lost 3 bases and 5 bases, in that order; junction bases with no gene match: 4. The CDR3 runs 14 residues. Per germline, CDR1 MNHEY and CDR2 SMNVEV (reference sequence). The CDR3 loop is CASSFGQDNNEQFF. CDR3 coding DNA: TGTGCCAGCAGTTTCGGACAGGACAACAATGAGCAGTTCTTC.

The V and J genes are TRBV4-1 and TRBJ2-7; 9 bases match TRBD2. After removal of 1 base from V and 9 bases from J, the junction contained 10 bases not matched to a gene. Germline V gives CDR1 MGHRA, CDR2 YSYEKL. The CDR3 spans 15 residues. CDR3 region: CASSQGPAGGLGQYF. The CDR3 DNA sequence: TGCGCCAGCAGCCAAGGTCCAGCGGGAGGCTTGGGGCAGTACTTC.

In DNA form, the CDR3 reads TGCAGTGCTAGTCGACTAGCGAAGTCCCCAGATACGCAGTATTTT. Its translation is CSASRLAKSPDTQYF. The chain carries TRBV20-1 and TRBJ2-3; 8 bases map to TRBD2. With 3 bases clipped from V and 4 bases from J, the junction kept 9 bases outside the gene matches. Germline V gene data show CDR1 as DFQATT and CDR2 as SNEGSKA (reference sequence). This CDR3 region has 15 residues.

CDR3 DNA: TGTGCCAGTACTAGCGGGGACTTTGCAGATACGCAGTATTTT. Amino acids: CASTSGDFADTQYF. V is TRBV19 and J is TRBJ2-3; 9 nucleotides line up with TRBD2. The CDR3 has 14 amino acids. With 7 bases clipped from V and 4 bases from J, the junction kept 6 bases outside the gene matches. Germline V gene sequence: CDR1 LNHDA, CDR2 SQIVND (reference sequence).

This clonotype showed up just once. The chain uses TRBV2 and TRBJ1-6; 7 bases match TRBD1. Germline V CDR1 and CDR2: SNHLY, FYNNEI. V trimming: 6 bases; J trimming: 9 bases; junction bases outside the gene matches: 14. CDR3 length equals 16 residues. CDR3 coding DNA: TGTGCCAGCAGAGAGTCACAGGGGTACAATACTTCACCCCTCCACTTT. Its protein product is CASRESQGYNTSPLHF.

V gene TRBV19 combines with J gene TRBJ1-1, with a tentative D call TRBD1 (6 bases). Per the germline V gene, CDR1 is LNHDA and CDR2 is SQIVND (reference sequence). The CDR3 is made up of 16 amino acids. Trimming pared 3 bases from V and 6 bases from J, leaving 20 bases between. Here the CDR3 reads CASSIRDTPREPEAFF. CDR3 sequence (DNA): TGTGCCAGTAGTATCAGGGACACCCCGAGAGAGCCTGAAGCTTTCTTT.

The V call is TRBV10-2, the J call TRBJ2-7, with D possibly matching TRBD2 (6 bases). CDR3 length equals 15 residues. Germline V gives CDR1 WSHSY, CDR2 SAAADI. Trimming pared 4 bases from V and 4 bases from J, leaving 17 bases between. The CDR3 DNA is TGCGCCAGCAGTGCGTCTAGCGACACCACTTACGAGCAGTACTTC. This encodes CASSASSDTTYEQYF.

The genes are TRBV7-6 and TRBJ2-2; no firm D call. Germline values: CDR1 SGHVS, CDR2 FNYEAQ. The V end was cut by 1 base, the J end by 6 bases, with 15 bases between. The CDR3 consists of 16 residues. CDR3 coding DNA: TGTGCCAGCAGCTTAGAGGTCGAGCAGTGGGCCGGGGAGCTGTTTTTT. It specifies CASSLEVEQWAGELFF.

The chain couples TRBV9 to TRBJ2-7, with D unresolved. Trimming stripped 0 bases from V and 3 bases from J, with 13 bases between. The CDR3 totals 15 residues. CDR1 SGDLS and CDR2 YYNGEE come from the germline V gene. The CDR3 DNA follows: TGTGCCAGCAGCGTAGGGTCAGATGAGGACTACGAGCAGTACTTC. Its translation: CASSVGSDEDYEQYF.

A single count supports this clonotype. V usage is TRBV5-4 and J usage is TRBJ1-1; weak D call: TRBD1 (5 bases). The CDR3 totals 11 residues. V was cut by 10 bases and J by 4 bases, with 11 bases left in between. Germline CDR1 SGHNT, CDR2 YYREEE (reference sequence). CDR3 bases: TGTGCCGCTGGGGGTGTCACTGAAGCTTTCTTT. This codes for CAAGGVTEAFF.

The J gene is TRBJ2-3, the V gene TRBV9; 7 bases fit TRBD1. With 4 bases clipped from V and 2 bases from J, the junction kept 10 bases outside the gene matches. The CDR3 consists of 16 residues. The germline CDR1 and CDR2 sequences are SGDLS and YYNGEE. CDR3 sequence: CASSFTQGSFTDTQYF. In nucleotides, the CDR3 is TGTGCCAGCAGCTTCACACAGGGGAGTTTCACAGATACGCAGTATTTT.

V usage is TRBV5-1 and J usage is TRBJ1-6; a weak D match, TRBD1 (6 bases). There are 14 residues in the CDR3. The germline V and J ends were trimmed by 2 bases and 7 bases, with 10 bases remaining between them. Germline lookup yields CDR1 SGHRS and CDR2 YFSETQ. Here the CDR3 DNA reads TGCGCCAGCAGCTTTCCAGGGGACAATTCACCCCTCCACTTT. Amino acid sequence: CASSFPGDNSPLHF.

This clonotype was counted a single time. V is TRBV5-1 and J is TRBJ2-5, with D perhaps matching TRBD1 (5 bases). The CDR3 is 15 residues long. CDR1 is SGHRS, CDR2 YFSETQ, per germline. V was clipped by 0 bases and J by 1 base, with 10 bases between them. The CDR3 loop reads CASSLGQGPQETQYF. For the CDR3, the DNA is TGCGCCAGCAGCTTGGGGCAGGGTCCCCAAGAGACCCAGTACTTC.

The CDR3 DNA sequence: TGTGCCAGCAGCTTAGTTCCGGCGGACTGGGAGCGGAACTACGAGCAGTACTTC. It encodes CASSLVPADWERNYEQYF. The chain employs TRBV7-2 and TRBJ2-7, with a possible D match to TRBD2 (5 bases). This CDR3 spans 18 amino acids. Germline V gene lookup returns CDR1 SGHTA and CDR2 FQGNSA. V lost 1 base to trimming and J lost 3 bases, with 22 bases between them.

The chain carries TRBV28 and TRBJ2-1, with D hard to call. Germline V CDR1 and CDR2: MDHEN, SYDVKM. With 8 bases removed from V and 10 bases from J, the gap between germline ends came to 9 bases. The length of the CDR3 is 10 residues. The chain's CDR3 is CASFREEQFF. The CDR3 nucleotides read TGTGCCAGCTTTAGAGAGGAGCAGTTCTTC.

This clonotype is a singleton in its sample. This chain links TRBV13 with TRBJ2-1; 9 bases align to TRBD1. The V gene's germline CDR1 is PRHDT and CDR2 FYEKMQ (reference sequence). The trim removed 4 bases at V and 8 bases at J, leaving 9 bases unmatched. This CDR3 region has 15 residues. The CDR3 region is CASSSSGQGSYEQFF. The CDR3 bases are TGTGCCAGCAGCTCTTCGGGACAGGGCTCTTATGAGCAGTTCTTC.

The chain couples TRBV19 to TRBJ1-1; D unresolved. Between the trimmed V and J ends, which lost 3 bases and 1 base, there was a span of 15 bases. Germline CDR1 reads LNHDA; CDR2 reads SQIVND (reference sequence). CDR3 size: 16 residues. The CDR3 DNA reads TGTGCCAGTAGTATCGGCCCTACGCACTGGAACACTGAAGCTTTCTTT. As protein: CASSIGPTHWNTEAFF. Full variable domain (outside the CDR3, taken from reference TRBV19 and TRBJ1-1): DGGITQSPKYLFRKEGQNVTLSCEQNLNHDAMYWYRQDPGQGLRLIYYSQIVNDFQKGDIAEGYSVSREKKESFPLTVTSAQKNPTAFYLCASSIGPTHWNTEAFFGQGTRLTVV.

The chain joins TRBV27 to TRBJ1-5; a weak D match, TRBD1 (5 bases). The CDR3 is made up of 14 amino acids. Trimming shortened V by 8 bases and J by 2 bases, and 13 bases separated the two germline ends. Germline loops: CDR1 MNHEY, CDR2 SMNVEV (reference sequence). This CDR3 reads CASGWVGGNQPQHF. The DNA for the CDR3 is TGTGCCAGCGGCTGGGTGGGGGGCAATCAGCCCCAGCATTTT.

The CDR3 spells CASSSDGPNTEAFF. The DNA of the CDR3 is TGTGCCAGCAGCTCGGACGGACCGAACACTGAAGCTTTCTTT. The chain carries TRBV11-2 and TRBJ1-1; D not resolved. Deletions cut 4 bases from V and 1 base from J, with 10 bases between. The germline CDR1 and CDR2 sequences are SGHAT and FQNNGV. The CDR3 has 14 amino acids.